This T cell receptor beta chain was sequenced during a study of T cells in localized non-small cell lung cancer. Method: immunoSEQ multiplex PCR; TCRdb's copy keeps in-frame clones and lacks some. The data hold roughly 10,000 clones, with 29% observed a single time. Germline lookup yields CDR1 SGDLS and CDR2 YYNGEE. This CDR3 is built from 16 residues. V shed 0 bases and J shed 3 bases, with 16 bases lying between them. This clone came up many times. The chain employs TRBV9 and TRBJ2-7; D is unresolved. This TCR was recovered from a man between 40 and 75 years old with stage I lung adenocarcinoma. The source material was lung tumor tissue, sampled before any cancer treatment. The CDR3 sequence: CASSVAPGGNNYEQYF. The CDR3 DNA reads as TGTGCCAGCAGCGTAGCCCCGGGCGGAAATAACTACGAGCAGTACTTC.